A selection of T cell receptor beta chains follows, all from one sample in a study of blood T cell repertoires in COVID-19. TCRdb's table, derived via immunoSEQ multiplex PCR, lists solely in-frame clones and lacks some. Here the sample spans around 200,000 clones, roughly 87% being singletons. The source material was peripheral blood. These TCRs come from a woman between 40 and 50 years old with acute or convalescent COVID-19. Both conserved end residues are part of each CDR3. Each record gives: D gene, V gene, J gene, clone size, CDR3 DNA, CDR3 protein. The D gene is left open where the match is weak. For some rows the clone size is stated as once, few or many, or as a class when expanded; others skip it.

>-|TRBV29-1|TRBJ1-2|-
TGCAGCGTCGCAAATTCGCAGGGTAATAACTATGGCTACACCTTC
CSVANSQGNNYGYTF
>-|TRBV7-9|TRBJ2-2|-
TGTGCCAGCAGCTTAGTAGCTAGCCCCGGGGAGCTGTTTTTT
CASSLVASPGELFF
>TRBD1|TRBV6-6|TRBJ1-6|-
TGTGCCAGCAGTTACTCCCCGGGACAGAGGAGTTCACCCCTCCACTTT
CASSYSPGQRSSPLHF
>TRBD1|TRBV2|TRBJ1-2|-
TGTGCCAGCGGGGACAGTGCTAACTATGGCTACACCTTC
CASGDSANYGYTF
>-|TRBV6-1|TRBJ1-2|-
TGTGCCAGCAGTGAATGGCAGGGTGGCTACACCTTC
CASSEWQGGYTF
>-|TRBV9|TRBJ1-3|-
TGTGCCAGCAGCTTCATTCCCGGGGGAGGGGTGGCTGGAAACACCATATATTTT
CASSFIPGGGVAGNTIYF
>TRBD2|TRBV28|TRBJ2-1|-
TGTGCCAGCAGTCCCAAACAGGGACTAGCGGGAGATGAGCAGTTCTTC
CASSPKQGLAGDEQFF
>TRBD2|TRBV5-4|TRBJ2-5|-
TGTGCCAGCAGATTCGGACTAGCGGGAGGGGGGACCCAGTACTTC
CASRFGLAGGGTQYF
>TRBD1|TRBV18|TRBJ1-2|-
TGTGCCAGCTCACCCGACAGGGACGGCTACACCTTC
CASSPDRDGYTF
>TRBD2|TRBV6-6|TRBJ2-5|-
TGTGCCAGCAGTTCAGCGGGAGGGATCCAAGAGACCCAGTACTTC
CASSSAGGIQETQYF
>-|TRBV6-5|TRBJ1-2|-
TGTGCCAGCACCCTCACAGACAACTATGGCTACACCTTC
CASTLTDNYGYTF
>-|TRBV9|TRBJ2-5|-
TGTGCCAGCAGCCCGACACCACTGTACCAAGAGACCCAGTACTTC
CASSPTPLYQETQYF
>TRBD2|TRBV5-1|TRBJ2-1|-
TGCGCCAGTGCGCCGGGACTAGCGGACCACAATGAGCAGTTCTTC
CASAPGLADHNEQFF
>-|TRBV5-4|TRBJ2-3|-
TGTGCCAGCAGCTTGGAAGGGGGAGGGGTCACAGATACGCAGTATTTT
CASSLEGGGVTDTQYF
>TRBD2|TRBV4-1|TRBJ2-1|-
TGCGCCAGCAGCCAAGTGCTAGCGGGGGTAGCCTACAATGAGCAGTTCTTC
CASSQVLAGVAYNEQFF
>-|TRBV3-1/TRBV3-2|TRBJ2-3|-
TGTGCCAGCAGCTCGTTTCTCGACTGGACAGATACGCAGTATTTT
CASSSFLDWTDTQYF
>TRBD2|TRBV27|TRBJ2-1|-
TGTGCCAGCAGTTTTGCGGGAGGCGGTTTGAATGAGCAGTTCTTC
CASSFAGGGLNEQFF
>-|TRBV19|TRBJ2-2|-
TGTGCCAGTAGCCTCACAGGGATTTACACCGGGGAGCTGTTTTTT
CASSLTGIYTGELFF
>-|TRBV16|TRBJ2-2|-
TGTGCCAGCAGCCAATCTGAGTACGCCGGGGAGCTGTTTTTT
CASSQSEYAGELFF
>-|TRBV2|TRBJ2-7|-
TGTGCCAGCTGGGTGGGGCACGGCTACGAGCAGTACTTC
CASWVGHGYEQYF
>TRBD1|TRBV15|TRBJ1-5|-
TGTGCCACCAGCAGAGGGGGAACAGGGGTAGGTCAGCCCCAGCATTTT
CATSRGGTGVGQPQHF
>-|TRBV7-2|TRBJ1-2|-
TGTGCCAGCAGCAGTTCGGGTGTGGTCGGCTACACCTTC
CASSSSGVVGYTF
>-|TRBV2|TRBJ2-7|-
TGTGCCAGCAGTCTGACAGGAACTAACGAGCAGTACTTC
CASSLTGTNEQYF
>-|TRBV2|TRBJ1-1|-
TGTGCCAGTTCCCCCAGGGGTTGGGAAACTGAAGCTTTCTTT
CASSPRGWETEAFF
>-|TRBV7-2|TRBJ1-3|once
TGTGCCAGCAGACTAACAAGGAGCTCTGGAAACACCATATATTTT
CASRLTRSSGNTIYF
>TRBD2|TRBV27|TRBJ2-3|-
TGTGCCAGCAGACTACGACCGACTAGCGGGATCCCCTCTCGCACAGATACGCAGTATTTT
CASRLRPTSGIPSRTDTQYF
>TRBD1|TRBV4-1|TRBJ1-2|-
TGCGCCAGCAGCCAGCAACAGGGGGCAGGTGGCTACACCTTC
CASSQQQGAGGYTF
>TRBD2|TRBV6-5|TRBJ2-5|-
TGTGCCAGCAGCACACCTAGCGGGGTGGGGGAGACCCAGTACTTC
CASSTPSGVGETQYF
>TRBD2|TRBV28|TRBJ2-7|-
TGTGCCAGCAGCCGACTAGCGGACACCTACGAGCAGTACTTC
CASSRLADTYEQYF
>TRBD1|TRBV10-3|TRBJ2-3|once
TGTGCCATCACGGGCACAGGGGCCAAAAGCACAGATACGCAGTATTTT
CAITGTGAKSTDTQYF
>-|TRBV3-1/TRBV3-2|TRBJ1-6|few
TGTGCCAGCAGCCAAGGAACACAGGGTTGGTCACCCCTCCACTTT
CASSQGTQGWSPLHF
>-|TRBV19|TRBJ1-1|-
TGTGCCAGTAAGGGGTGGAACACTGAAGCTTTCTTT
CASKGWNTEAFF
>-|TRBV28|TRBJ2-3|-
TGTGCCAGCAGTAGCAGCCGGGAAGATACGCAGTATTTT
CASSSSREDTQYF
>TRBD2|TRBV7-2|TRBJ2-4|-
TGTGCCAGCAGGCCAGTATCGGGGGGGGCGTACTTC
CASRPVSGGAYF
>TRBD1|TRBV29-1|TRBJ1-1|-
TGCAGCGTTGGGACAGGAAACACTGAAGCTTTCTTT
CSVGTGNTEAFF
>-|TRBV5-1|TRBJ2-3|few
TGCGCCAGCAGCTTGTTGTCAACGGGAGGCACAGATACGCAGTATTTT
CASSLLSTGGTDTQYF
>-|TRBV20-1|TRBJ2-4|-
TGCAGTGCTCCCTGGGAGGACATTCAGTACTTC
CSAPWEDIQYF
>-|TRBV3-1/TRBV3-2|TRBJ1-1|-
TGTGCCAGCAGCCAAGGGGGGGGGAACCTGAACACTGAAGCTTTCTTT
CASSQGGGNLNTEAFF
>-|TRBV6-4|TRBJ2-7|once
TGTGCCAGAGATGATGAACCAGTGGGAGAGGACTACGAGCAGTACTTC
CARDDEPVGEDYEQYF
>TRBD2|TRBV3-1/TRBV3-2|TRBJ2-1|-
TGTGCCAGCAGCCACCTACTAGCGGGGGTCGGGCAGTTCTTC
CASSHLLAGVGQFF
>-|TRBV5-1|TRBJ2-3|once
TGCGCCAGCACGGACAGTTTAGATACGCAGTATTTT
CASTDSLDTQYF
>TRBD1|TRBV28|TRBJ1-1|-
TGTGCCAGCAGTTTAAGAGCGACAGGGCTGAACACTGAAGCTTTCTTT
CASSLRATGLNTEAFF
>-|TRBV19|TRBJ2-7|-
TGTGCCAGTAGTAGCCGGGACTCTCTCTACTACGAGCAGTACTTC
CASSSRDSLYYEQYF
>-|TRBV28|TRBJ1-5|-
TGTGCCAGCAGTTTAAGGACTTGGCAGACCAATCAGCCCCAGCATTTT
CASSLRTWQTNQPQHF
>TRBD1|TRBV18|TRBJ2-7|-
TGTGCCAGCTCCCCCGGGACAGCCCTTACCGAGCAGTACTTC
CASSPGTALTEQYF
>-|TRBV28|TRBJ1-2|-
TGTGCCAGCAGTTTATCCACAGCACATGGCTACACCTTC
CASSLSTAHGYTF
>TRBD1|TRBV15|TRBJ2-1|-
TGTGCCACCAGCAGAGGGAGAGGACAGGGCCAAACCAATGAGCAGTTCTTC
CATSRGRGQGQTNEQFF
>-|TRBV30|TRBJ1-6|once
TGTGCCTGGAGTTATGGGGCAGGATATAATTCACCCCTCCACTTT
CAWSYGAGYNSPLHF
>-|TRBV7-7|TRBJ2-7|few
TGTGCCAGCAGCTTGAGCTACCGCTACGAGCAGTACTTC
CASSLSYRYEQYF
>-|TRBV12-3/TRBV12-4|TRBJ1-1|-
TGTGCCAGCAGTGTAGACAGGTACACTGAAGCTTTCTTT
CASSVDRYTEAFF
>-|TRBV21-1|TRBJ2-7|-
TGTGCCAGCAGCCTCTCGGGGCGGGGGGACACCTACGAGCAGTACTTC
CASSLSGRGDTYEQYF
>-|TRBV6-5|TRBJ2-7|-
TGTGCCAGCAGCCAAGGAAAAGGGGGTAGGGACGAGCAGTACTTC
CASSQGKGGRDEQYF
>TRBD1|TRBV2|TRBJ1-5|many
TGTGCCAGCAGTGTTGGGACAGGGGGCTCTAGCAATCAGCCCCAGCATTTT
CASSVGTGGSSNQPQHF